This entry concerns a single TCR beta chain. This sample was included in a study of blood T cell repertoires in COVID-19. The germline V gene has CDR1 SNHLY and CDR2 FYNNEI. This CDR3 contains 14 residues. V was trimmed by 8 bases and J by 0 bases, leaving 11 bases between them. TCRdb's copy holds only in-frame clones and misses some; the assay was immunoSEQ multiplex PCR. The sample consists of more than 85,000 clones, just over 85% of them appearing once. Sequencing was performed on peripheral blood. This TCR came from a man aged 45 to 65 with COVID-19, enrolled during active disease. The chain links TRBV2 to TRBJ1-3; the D is unclear. The CDR3 region is CASATQNSGNTIYF. The CDR3 DNA reads TGTGCCAGCGCGACTCAGAACTCTGGAAACACCATATATTTT. Supplemented by reference TRBV2 and TRBJ1-3, the full variable domain reads EPEVTQTPSHQVTQMGQEVILRCVPISNHLYFYWYRQILGQKVEFLVSFYNNEISEKSEIFDDQFSVERPDGSNFTLKIRSTKLEDSAMYFCASATQNSGNTIYFGEGSWLTVV.